What follows is one TCR beta chain and its context. The data stem from a study of cytomegalovirus exposure and HLA in healthy donors. Germline loops: CDR1 LNHDA, CDR2 SQIVND (reference sequence). The CDR3 is 17 amino acids. V was clipped by 9 bases and J by 1 base; unmatched bases: 13. It was with 60 Vbeta and 13 Jbeta primers that the PCR ran. Produced via immunoSEQ multiplex PCR; TCRdb's table is partial and in-frame only. The sample shows around 54,000 clones, around three quarters of them seen only once. This receptor was identified in a young man in good health and CMV-seropositive. The specimen was PBMCs. The chain uses TRBV19 and TRBJ1-3; 9 bases fit TRBD1. CDR3 protein: CASTPGQGYFSGNTIYF. The CDR3 DNA sequence: TGTGCCAGCACACCGGGACAGGGATATTTTTCTGGAAACACCATATATTTT.